This T cell receptor beta chain was captured in a study of blood T cell repertoires in COVID-19. The method was immunoSEQ multiplex PCR; TCRdb's version includes in-frame clones alone and lacks a portion of them. The sample shows roughly 70,000 clones, more than 85% of them seen only once. The V gene end was trimmed by 5 bases and the J gene end by 7 bases; junction bases not matched to a gene: 11. CDR3 length equals 14 residues. Germline V gene lookup returns CDR1 SGHVS and CDR2 FQNEAQ. The sequence was obtained from a man between 65 and 80 years old with active COVID-19. V gene TRBV7-8 combines with J gene TRBJ2-7; TRBD1 matches at 7 bases. Material: peripheral blood. CDR3 bases: TGTGCCAGCAGCACCCGACAGGGAACGGGAGAGCAGTACTTC. It specifies CASSTRQGTGEQYF.